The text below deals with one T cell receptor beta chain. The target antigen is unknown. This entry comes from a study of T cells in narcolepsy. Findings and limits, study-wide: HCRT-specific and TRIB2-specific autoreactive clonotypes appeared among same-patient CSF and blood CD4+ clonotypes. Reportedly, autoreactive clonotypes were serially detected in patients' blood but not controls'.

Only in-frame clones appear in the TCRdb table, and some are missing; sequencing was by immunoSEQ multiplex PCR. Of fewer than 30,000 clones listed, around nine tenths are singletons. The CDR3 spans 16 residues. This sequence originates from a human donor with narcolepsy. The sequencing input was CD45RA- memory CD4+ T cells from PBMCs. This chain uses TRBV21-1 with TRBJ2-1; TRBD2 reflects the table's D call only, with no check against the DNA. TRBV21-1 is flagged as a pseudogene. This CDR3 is CASSKATSGAYNEQFF. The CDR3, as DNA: TGTGCCAGCAGCAAAGCGACTAGCGGGGCCTACAATGAGCAGTTCTTC.